This record concerns one T cell receptor (beta chain) sequence. The antigen remains undetermined. The data were obtained in a study of PD-1 blockade in classical Hodgkin lymphoma. Whole-study findings and limits: TCR diversity rose significantly by C4D1 in CD4+ but not CD8+ cells. Before treatment, complete responders showed about the same diversity as newly diagnosed patients. Repertoire differences have undefined causes, possibly disease activity or prior therapy.

Regarding time point: cycle 4 day 1 (C4D1), after 6 weeks of nivolumab. Autologous stem cell transplantation was followed by relapse in every patient, and brentuximab vedotin exposure varied. The length of the CDR3 is 14 residues. Germline values: CDR1 MNHEY, CDR2 SVGAGI. The V end lost 0 bases, the J end lost 5 bases, and 8 bases lay between the germline ends. Libraries were prepared by immunoSEQ multiplex PCR; TCRdb keeps only in-frame clonotypes and omits some of them. The table has just under 65,000 clones, roughly 89% seen once; the top ten hold 10%. This TCR derives from a human donor with classical Hodgkin lymphoma. Sequenced here: peripheral blood mononuclear cells (PBMCs), sampled before the fourth cycle of nivolumab. This sequence joins TRBV6-5 and TRBJ1-5, with D possibly matching TRBD1 (5 bases). CDR3 coding DNA: TGTGCCAGCAGTTACTCCAGGGCCGATCAGCCCCAGCATTTT. Amino acids: CASSYSRADQPQHF.